Listed below are T cell receptor beta chains from one sample, sequenced in a study of shared clonotypes between healthy human individuals. Assay used: immunoSEQ multiplex PCR; TCRdb lists only in-frame clones, some missing. In the table there are about 2.3 million clones, roughly 92% of which are singletons. Sequenced: naive CD4+ T cells from PBMCs. These receptors were obtained from a man aged 18 to 35 in good health. Some clones in this sample may be carry-over from other donors' samples. The CDR3 runs from the conserved cysteine through the conserved F or W. Each record gives: J gene, V gene, clone size, D gene, CDR3 length, CDR3 protein, CDR3 DNA. D genes are given only for firm matches. The size entry is marked missing in some rows and otherwise reads once, few, many or a size class.

j_gene: TRBJ1-5
v_gene: TRBV4-1
abundance: once
d_gene: NA
len: 16
CDR3aa: CASSPLGKDSNQPQHF
CDR3nt: TGCGCCAGCAGCCCCTTGGGAAAGGATAGCAATCAGCCCCAGCATTTT

j_gene: TRBJ1-1
v_gene: TRBV9
abundance: NA
d_gene: TRBD1
len: 14
CDR3aa: CASNRQGEGTEAFF
CDR3nt: TGTGCCAGCAACCGACAGGGTGAGGGCACTGAAGCTTTCTTT

j_gene: TRBJ2-7
v_gene: TRBV6-5
abundance: NA
d_gene: NA
len: 14
CDR3aa: CASSYLGRASEQYF
CDR3nt: TGTGCCAGCAGTTACCTTGGCAGGGCGAGCGAGCAGTACTTC

j_gene: TRBJ1-2
v_gene: TRBV28
abundance: NA
d_gene: NA
len: 14
CDR3aa: CASSVGGARLGYTF
CDR3nt: TGTGCCAGCAGTGTGGGGGGGGCGCGTCTTGGCTACACCTTC

j_gene: TRBJ1-5
v_gene: TRBV19
abundance: NA
d_gene: TRBD1
len: 16
CDR3aa: CASSLLPGTGVQPQHF
CDR3nt: TGTGCCAGTAGTCTCCTGCCCGGGACAGGGGTTCAGCCCCAGCATTTT

j_gene: TRBJ2-1
v_gene: TRBV15
abundance: NA
d_gene: TRBD2
len: 15
CDR3aa: CATSRGLAADNEQFF
CDR3nt: TGTGCCACCAGCAGGGGACTAGCGGCCGACAATGAGCAGTTCTTC

j_gene: TRBJ2-1
v_gene: TRBV2
abundance: once
d_gene: NA
len: 15
CDR3aa: CASREGRTIYNEQFF
CDR3nt: TGTGCCAGCAGGGAGGGGCGGACAATATACAATGAGCAGTTCTTC

j_gene: TRBJ1-2
v_gene: TRBV6-1
abundance: NA
d_gene: NA
len: 13
CDR3aa: CASSEAGGPGYTF
CDR3nt: TGTGCCAGCAGTGAAGCCGGGGGGCCTGGCTACACCTTC

j_gene: TRBJ1-5
v_gene: TRBV28
abundance: NA
d_gene: NA
len: 13
CDR3aa: CASSFGSNQPQHF
CDR3nt: TGTGCCAGCAGTTTCGGTAGCAATCAGCCCCAGCATTTT

j_gene: TRBJ2-7
v_gene: TRBV7-2
abundance: NA
d_gene: TRBD1
len: 14
CDR3aa: CASSFDRGHYEQYF
CDR3nt: TGTGCCAGCAGCTTCGACAGGGGGCACTACGAGCAGTACTTC

j_gene: TRBJ2-1
v_gene: TRBV16
abundance: NA
d_gene: NA
len: 13
CDR3aa: CASSVERVGGQFF
CDR3nt: TGTGCCAGCAGCGTAGAGCGGGTCGGGGGGCAGTTCTTC

j_gene: TRBJ2-3
v_gene: TRBV7-3
abundance: NA
d_gene: NA
len: 15
CDR3aa: CASSLTKGHTDTQYF
CDR3nt: TGTGCCAGCAGCTTAACCAAGGGGCACACAGATACGCAGTATTTT

j_gene: TRBJ2-7
v_gene: TRBV7-2
abundance: NA
d_gene: TRBD1
len: 17
CDR3aa: CASLTLRGQGSSYEQYF
CDR3nt: TGTGCCAGCCTTACTCTGCGGGGACAGGGGTCTTCCTACGAGCAGTACTTC

j_gene: TRBJ2-7
v_gene: TRBV6-5
abundance: NA
d_gene: NA
len: 15
CDR3aa: CASSYSTGGSYEQYF
CDR3nt: TGTGCCAGCAGTTACTCGACAGGCGGATCCTACGAGCAGTACTTC

j_gene: TRBJ2-2
v_gene: TRBV7-2
abundance: NA
d_gene: TRBD2
len: 19
CDR3aa: CASSPEASGSLLNTGELFF
CDR3nt: TGTGCCAGCAGCCCCGAGGCTAGCGGGAGCCTTTTAAACACCGGGGAGCTGTTTTTT

j_gene: TRBJ2-5
v_gene: TRBV19
abundance: once
d_gene: NA
len: 14
CDR3aa: CASSKAASQETQYF
CDR3nt: TGTGCCAGTAGTAAGGCGGCTTCCCAAGAGACCCAGTACTTC

j_gene: TRBJ2-7
v_gene: TRBV4-2
abundance: NA
d_gene: NA
len: 14
CDR3aa: CASSHGSNGDEQYF
CDR3nt: TGTGCCAGCAGCCACGGCTCAAATGGGGACGAGCAGTACTTC

j_gene: TRBJ2-7
v_gene: TRBV6-5
abundance: NA
d_gene: TRBD1
len: 13
CDR3aa: CASSRTGSYEQYF
CDR3nt: TGTGCCAGCAGTCGGACAGGCTCCTACGAGCAGTACTTC

j_gene: TRBJ1-1
v_gene: TRBV7-9
abundance: NA
d_gene: TRBD1
len: 14
CDR3aa: CASTRAGGNTEAFF
CDR3nt: TGTGCCAGCACCCGCGCAGGGGGGAACACTGAAGCTTTCTTT

j_gene: TRBJ2-5
v_gene: TRBV19
abundance: NA
d_gene: TRBD1
len: 15
CDR3aa: CASSMSGTDQETQYF
CDR3nt: TGTGCCAGTAGTATGTCGGGGACAGACCAAGAGACCCAGTACTTC

j_gene: TRBJ2-5
v_gene: TRBV7-3
abundance: NA
d_gene: NA
len: 15
CDR3aa: CASSASPGPQETQYF
CDR3nt: TGTGCCAGCAGCGCTTCGCCGGGACCCCAAGAGACCCAGTACTTC

j_gene: TRBJ1-4
v_gene: TRBV7-8
abundance: once
d_gene: NA
len: 16
CDR3aa: CASSRIEGLTDEKLFF
CDR3nt: TGTGCCAGCAGCCGAATCGAGGGCCTCACCGACGAAAAACTGTTTTTT

j_gene: TRBJ2-7
v_gene: TRBV5-1
abundance: NA
d_gene: TRBD1
len: 14
CDR3aa: CASSLGQGETEQYF
CDR3nt: TGCGCCAGCAGCTTGGGACAGGGGGAGACCGAGCAGTACTTC

j_gene: TRBJ2-1
v_gene: TRBV5-6
abundance: NA
d_gene: NA
len: 15
CDR3aa: CASSFIAVSYNEQFF
CDR3nt: TGTGCCAGCAGCTTTATAGCGGTATCCTACAATGAGCAGTTCTTC

j_gene: TRBJ2-2
v_gene: TRBV5-1
abundance: NA
d_gene: TRBD1
len: 16
CDR3aa: CASSLVGTGPRAELFF
CDR3nt: TGCGCCAGCAGCTTGGTTGGGACAGGGCCTCGAGCGGAGCTGTTTTTT

j_gene: TRBJ1-1
v_gene: TRBV18
abundance: NA
d_gene: NA
len: 13
CDR3aa: CASSPRQNTEAFF
CDR3nt: TGTGCCAGCTCACCTCGACAAAACACTGAAGCTTTCTTT

j_gene: TRBJ2-7
v_gene: TRBV27
abundance: once
d_gene: NA
len: 16
CDR3aa: CASSLSVGLGSYEQYF
CDR3nt: TGTGCCAGCAGTTTATCGGTGGGGTTGGGCTCCTACGAGCAGTACTTC

j_gene: TRBJ2-4
v_gene: TRBV6-1
abundance: NA
d_gene: NA
len: 15
CDR3aa: CASSESIALRNIQYF
CDR3nt: TGTGCCAGCAGTGAATCGATTGCGCTGCGAAACATTCAGTACTTC

j_gene: TRBJ2-3
v_gene: TRBV4-2
abundance: NA
d_gene: NA
len: 17
CDR3aa: CASSPQSTGNAGDTQYF
CDR3nt: TGTGCCAGCAGCCCCCAATCGACAGGAAACGCGGGTGATACGCAGTATTTT

j_gene: TRBJ2-7
v_gene: TRBV5-1
abundance: NA
d_gene: TRBD2
len: 15
CDR3aa: CARSSTSGTTYEQYF
CDR3nt: TGCGCCAGATCTTCCACTAGCGGGACAACCTACGAGCAGTACTTC

j_gene: TRBJ2-4
v_gene: TRBV5-5
abundance: NA
d_gene: NA
len: 16
CDR3aa: CASSFYPGQGQNIQYF
CDR3nt: TGTGCCAGCAGCTTCTACCCGGGGCAGGGCCAAAACATTCAGTACTTC

j_gene: TRBJ2-5
v_gene: TRBV6-5
abundance: NA
d_gene: NA
len: 13
CDR3aa: CASSTPGAETQYF
CDR3nt: TGTGCCAGCAGTACCCCAGGGGCGGAGACCCAGTACTTC

j_gene: TRBJ2-2
v_gene: TRBV2
abundance: NA
d_gene: TRBD2
len: 16
CDR3aa: CASSASAGAPTGELFF
CDR3nt: TGTGCCAGCAGTGCCTCAGCGGGGGCCCCCACCGGGGAGCTGTTTTTT

j_gene: TRBJ2-7
v_gene: TRBV4-2
abundance: NA
d_gene: NA
len: 13
CDR3aa: CASSQEGINEQYF
CDR3nt: TGTGCCAGCAGCCAAGAGGGGATTAACGAGCAGTACTTC

j_gene: TRBJ2-1
v_gene: TRBV28
abundance: NA
d_gene: TRBD2
len: 16
CDR3aa: CASRAGLAGNYNEQFF
CDR3nt: TGTGCCAGCAGGGCCGGACTAGCTGGTAACTACAATGAGCAGTTCTTC